These T cell receptor beta chains were read from a single sample in a study of vaccination effects on CD4 cells after COVID-19. No antigen has been assigned to these receptors. Only in-frame clones appear in the TCRdb table, and some are missing; sequencing was by immunoSEQ multiplex PCR. This sample has about 22,000 clones, with about 80% found just once. The source was CD4+ T cells from PBMCs cultured with a peptide pool, collected before COVID-19 vaccination. The receptor set was obtained from a human donor who had a prior SARS-CoV-2 infection. CDR3s include the opening cysteine and the closing phenylalanine or tryptophan. Fields, in order: clone size, J gene, V gene, D gene, CDR3 protein, CDR3 DNA. D genes are given only for firm matches. Size is stated for part of the rows, as once, few or many counts, or as a class when the clone is expanded.

- TRBJ1-4 TRBV3-1/TRBV3-2 TRBD1 CASSQGLQGALEKLFF TGTGCCAGCAGCCAAGGCCTGCAGGGGGCGCTTGAAAAACTGTTTTTT
- TRBJ2-3 TRBV5-8 TRBD1 CASSFNDDRAADTQYF TGTGCCAGCAGCTTCAATGACGACAGGGCGGCAGATACGCAGTATTTT
- TRBJ2-7 TRBV5-1 - CASSLEGLFSYEQYF TGCGCCAGCAGCTTAGAGGGGTTGTTCTCCTACGAGCAGTACTTC
- TRBJ2-7 TRBV18 - CASSSGQFYEQYF TGTGCCAGCTCATCAGGACAGTTCTACGAGCAGTACTTC
- TRBJ1-4 TRBV19 - CASCNGRRNTEKLFF TGTGCCAGTTGCAACGGGCGGCGAAACACTGAAAAACTGTTTTTT
- TRBJ1-2 TRBV19 - CASSIAAGRDYGYTF TGTGCCAGTAGTATAGCAGCAGGGCGCGACTATGGCTACACCTTC
few TRBJ2-3 TRBV5-4 TRBD2 CASSTHSGGTDTQYF TGTGCCAGCAGCACCCATAGCGGGGGCACAGATACGCAGTATTTT
- TRBJ2-4 TRBV5-1 - CASHPRGGQGGIQYF TGCGCCAGCCACCCGAGGGGGGGGCAAGGAGGCATTCAGTACTTC
- TRBJ1-2 TRBV19 TRBD1 CASSMGQGGGYTF TGTGCCAGTAGTATGGGACAGGGGGGCGGCTACACCTTC
- TRBJ1-3 TRBV7-3 - CASSLLPGNTIYF TGTGCCAGCAGCTTGTTACCGGGAAACACCATATATTTT
- TRBJ2-7 TRBV15 - CATSLGGQAYEQYF TGTGCCACCAGTTTAGGTGGGCAAGCCTACGAGCAGTACTTC
few TRBJ2-3 TRBV19 TRBD2 CASREAGGFRADTQYF TGTGCCAGTAGGGAAGCGGGAGGGTTTCGGGCAGATACGCAGTATTTT
once TRBJ2-1 TRBV19 - CASSFGPSSYNEQFF TGTGCCAGTAGTTTCGGACCGAGCTCCTACAATGAGCAGTTCTTC
few TRBJ1-6 TRBV9 - CASSVAVSNSPLHF TGTGCCAGCAGCGTAGCTGTTAGCAATTCACCCCTCCACTTT
- TRBJ2-7 TRBV28 TRBD2 CASSPSSGGLYEQYF TGTGCCAGCAGTCCCTCTAGCGGAGGCTTGTACGAGCAGTACTTC
- TRBJ1-2 TRBV2 TRBD1 CARTGTGALYTF TGTGCCAGAACCGGGACAGGGGCCCTTTACACCTTC
- TRBJ2-3 TRBV12-5 - CASGLVPTGGSTDTQYF TGTGCTAGTGGTTTGGTACCCACGGGGGGCAGCACAGATACGCAGTATTTT
- TRBJ2-3 TRBV11-1 - CASSFRVPGVDTQYF TGTGCCAGCAGCTTCAGGGTACCTGGGGTGGATACGCAGTATTTT
few TRBJ2-7 TRBV7-2 - CASSLSGRSYEQYF TGTGCCAGCAGCTTATCCGGCCGGAGCTACGAGCAGTACTTC
few TRBJ2-3 TRBV6-4 TRBD2 CASGLGGATDTQYF TGTGCCAGCGGCCTCGGGGGGGCCACAGATACGCAGTATTTT
- TRBJ2-1 TRBV9 TRBD2 CASSVSGSSYNEQFF TGTGCCAGCAGCGTTAGCGGGAGCTCCTACAATGAGCAGTTCTTC
- TRBJ1-2 TRBV2 - CASSTDRKYLDGYTF TGTGCCAGCAGCACTGACAGGAAATATCTTGATGGCTACACCTTC
- TRBJ2-3 TRBV7-9 TRBD2 CASSLYYSLAGLDTQYF TGTGCCAGCAGCTTATATTATAGCCTAGCGGGATTAGATACGCAGTATTTT
once TRBJ2-7 TRBV7-2 TRBD2 CASSLGLAGTYEQYF TGTGCCAGCAGCTTAGGGCTAGCGGGGACCTACGAGCAGTACTTC
- TRBJ2-7 TRBV11-3 - CASSLILAAREQYF TGTGCCAGCAGCTTGATCCTAGCAGCTCGGGAGCAGTACTTC
- TRBJ2-5 TRBV29-1 TRBD1 CSVETGGQETQYF TGCAGCGTTGAAACAGGGGGTCAAGAGACCCAGTACTTC
- TRBJ1-1 TRBV7-9 - CASSLASENTEAFF TGTGCCAGCAGCTTAGCTTCAGAAAACACTGAAGCTTTCTTT
- TRBJ2-1 TRBV2 - CASSGTEYNEQFF TGTGCCAGCAGTGGTACAGAATACAATGAGCAGTTCTTC
few TRBJ2-2 TRBV27 TRBD1 CASSLSGTGGPGELFF TGTGCCAGCAGTTTATCGGGGACAGGGGGTCCCGGGGAGCTGTTTTTT
few TRBJ1-1 TRBV9 - CASSSDIMNTEAFF TGTGCCAGCAGCTCCGACATCATGAACACTGAAGCTTTCTTT
- TRBJ1-5 TRBV24-1 - CATSDRTDYQPQHF TGTGCCACCAGTGACCGGACAGACTATCAGCCCCAGCATTTT
- TRBJ2-5 TRBV9 - CASSVDGRSEGTQYF TGTGCCAGCAGCGTAGATGGTAGATCCGAGGGGACCCAGTACTTC
- TRBJ2-1 TRBV20-1 TRBD2 CSASRRGGYNEQFF TGCAGTGCTAGTCGGCGGGGGGGGTACAATGAGCAGTTCTTC
- TRBJ1-1 TRBV9 - CASSVIQGSTEAFF TGTGCCAGCAGCGTAATCCAGGGCTCCACTGAAGCTTTCTTT
- TRBJ2-1 TRBV12-3/TRBV12-4 - CASNSGYNEQFF TGTGCCAGCAATAGCGGATACAATGAGCAGTTCTTC
few TRBJ2-2 TRBV5-4 TRBD2 CASSWGTSGGAVYTGELFF TGTGCCAGCAGCTGGGGGACTAGCGGGGGGGCCGTATACACCGGGGAGCTGTTTTTT
- TRBJ2-5 TRBV2 - CASMADSQETQYF TGTGCCAGCATGGCGGACAGTCAAGAGACCCAGTACTTC
- TRBJ1-2 TRBV7-2 - CASSRWDGGIYGYTF TGTGCCAGCAGCCGCTGGGACGGCGGGATTTATGGCTACACCTTC
- TRBJ2-4 TRBV5-6 TRBD2 CASSGRTSALAKNIQYF TGTGCCAGCAGCGGAAGGACTAGCGCCTTAGCCAAAAACATTCAGTACTTC
- TRBJ2-3 TRBV10-3 - CAITAGGPSTDTQYF TGTGCCATCACAGCCGGGGGACCTAGCACAGATACGCAGTATTTT
- TRBJ1-4 TRBV7-2 - CASSLALGYEKLFF TGTGCCAGCAGCTTAGCGCTAGGGTATGAAAAACTGTTTTTT
few TRBJ1-4 TRBV6-6 TRBD1 CASSQGQLEKLFF TGTGCCAGCAGTCAGGGACAGCTTGAAAAACTGTTTTTT
- TRBJ2-7 TRBV3-1/TRBV3-2 TRBD2 CASTTSGRTYEQYF TGTGCCAGCACAACTAGCGGGAGAACCTACGAGCAGTACTTC
few TRBJ1-1 TRBV30 - CAWSFNRGAFF TGTGCCTGGTCTTTCAACCGGGGTGCTTTCTTT
once TRBJ2-3 TRBV5-1 - CASSPGILSSTDTQYF TGCGCCAGCAGCCCAGGAATCCTGTCTAGCACAGATACGCAGTATTTT
once TRBJ2-7 TRBV20-1 TRBD2 CSASASGALYEQYF TGCAGTGCTAGTGCTAGCGGAGCATTATACGAGCAGTACTTC
once TRBJ2-7 TRBV19 - CASSLSQISYEQYF TGTGCCAGTAGCCTTAGCCAGATCTCCTACGAGCAGTACTTC